Listed below are T cell receptor beta chains from one sample, sequenced in a study of response to subunit inactivated influenza vaccine. MiXCR was run by TCRdb on the RT-PCR reads, yielding one entry per CDR3 protein. The sample includes 500,000 to 600,000 distinct CDR3 sequences, approximately 15% of them seen just once. Here the sequenced sample was CD4+ T cells sorted from PBMCs, taken 23 months after vaccination. Receptors originate from a man between 50 and 70 years old who received an inactivated influenza vaccine. Each CDR3 is given with its conserved first and last residue. D genes are given only for firm matches. A row's size may be missing; if present it is once, few, many or a size class.

DNA	CDR3	D	V	J	size
TGTGCCAGCAGCGGGGGGTGGGAGCAGTACTTC	CASSGGWEQYF	TRBD2	TRBV6-5	TRBJ2-7	NA
TGTGCCAGCAGTCGGAGTCAGGGAACGCAACCCCAGCATTTT	CASSRSQGTQPQHF	NA	TRBV6-2/TRBV6-3	TRBJ1-5	few
TGTGCCACCAGCAGAGAATCGCAGGTTCGGTACGAGCAGTACTTC	CATSRESQVRYEQYF	NA	TRBV15	TRBJ2-7	few
TGCAGTGCTAGGCTGAACACTGAAGCTTTCTTT	CSARLNTEAFF	NA	TRBV20-1	TRBJ1-1	many
TGCAGCGTGGTTACGGGAGGTACCTTCCAAGAGACCCAGTACTTC	CSVVTGGTFQETQYF	TRBD2	TRBV29-1	TRBJ2-5	NA
TGTGCCAGCGTGGGACTTCCGACTGAGACCCAGTACTTC	CASVGLPTETQYF	NA	TRBV2	TRBJ2-5	few
TGTGCCAGCAGCTCACCGGGACAGGGGGAGGGAGAGACCCAGTACTTC	CASSSPGQGEGETQYF	TRBD1	TRBV7-6	TRBJ2-5	NA
TGCGCCAGCAGCCAAGAGGGAGCGGGACAGTCCACTGAAGCTTTCTTT	CASSQEGAGQSTEAFF	TRBD1	TRBV4-1	TRBJ1-1	NA
TGTGCCAGCAGCCAATCAAAGGGATATAGGACAGCGAATCAGCCCCAGCATTTT	CASSQSKGYRTANQPQHF	NA	TRBV21-1	TRBJ1-5	few
TGTGCCATCAGTGAGACCGGGACTAGCGGCCAAGAGACCCAGTACTTC	CAISETGTSGQETQYF	TRBD2	TRBV10-3	TRBJ2-5	NA
TGCAGTGCTAGATGGAAACCAGGGGTAGGTGAGCAGTTCTTC	CSARWKPGVGEQFF	NA	TRBV20-1	TRBJ2-1	few
TGCGCCAGCAGCACGGGACTAGCGGGAGGGCCCAACAATGAGCAGTTCTTC	CASSTGLAGGPNNEQFF	TRBD2	TRBV5-1	TRBJ2-1	many
TGTGCCAGCAGCCAAGAGTACAGGGGGCAAGTACTGTTTTTT	CASSQEYRGQVLFF	TRBD1	TRBV4-2	TRBJ1-4	few
TGTGCCAGCAGCTATGACGCCCCAGATACGCAGTATTTT	CASSYDAPDTQYF	NA	TRBV5-5	TRBJ2-3	NA
TGCAGTGCTAGAGACGAAACAGGGATGAGTGGGACTGAAGCTTTCTTT	CSARDETGMSGTEAFF	NA	TRBV20-1	TRBJ1-1	NA
TGCGCCAGCAGCCTGACAGGGGGCCTCGATGAGCAGTTCTTC	CASSLTGGLDEQFF	TRBD1	TRBV5-1	TRBJ2-1	many
TGCAGTGCTAGCAATGCCTACAAGCAAGAGACCCAGTACTTC	CSASNAYKQETQYF	NA	TRBV20-1	TRBJ2-5	many
TGTGCCAGCAGTGCGGACAGTAGCTATGGCTACACCTTC	CASSADSSYGYTF	NA	TRBV12-3/TRBV12-4	TRBJ1-2	NA
TGTGCCAGCAGCTTTGGAGGACAGAAAGAGACCCAGTACTTC	CASSFGGQKETQYF	NA	TRBV7-2	TRBJ2-5	NA
TGCGCCAGCAGCCCAACCTGGGCTAGCGGGAGGGCCAATGAGCAGTTCTTC	CASSPTWASGRANEQFF	TRBD2	TRBV4-3	TRBJ2-1	few
TGTGCCAGCAGCGATGGACAGGGTGCCTACAATGAGCAGTTCTTC	CASSDGQGAYNEQFF	TRBD1	TRBV7-2	TRBJ2-1	few
TGTGCCAGCAGTTATTACCTCTGGACCCACAATGAGCAGTTCTTC	CASSYYLWTHNEQFF	NA	TRBV6-5	TRBJ2-1	few
TGTGCCAGCAATACCGGTCGGGGCGGCTACACCTTC	CASNTGRGGYTF	NA	TRBV6-2/TRBV6-3	TRBJ1-2	many
TGTGCCACCAGTGATAGCGGGAGGGGCGCCTACGAGCAGTACTTC	CATSDSGRGAYEQYF	TRBD2	TRBV24-1	TRBJ2-7	NA
TGCAGTGCTCCGGACAGGGGGAAGGGTGAGACCCAGTACTTC	CSAPDRGKGETQYF	TRBD1	TRBV20-1	TRBJ2-5	NA
TGTGCCAGCAGGGGCGAACAAGAGACCCAGTACTTC	CASRGEQETQYF	NA	TRBV2	TRBJ2-5	few
TGTGCCAGCCTGTTCAACTCCTACAATGAGCAGTTCTTC	CASLFNSYNEQFF	NA	TRBV2	TRBJ2-1	NA
TGTGCCAGCAGCCCCGGCCCTAAGGGAAACACCATATATTTT	CASSPGPKGNTIYF	NA	TRBV4-2	TRBJ1-3	NA
TGCGCCAGCAGCTTGGATAGTTCCCGTTCCTACGAGCAGTACTTC	CASSLDSSRSYEQYF	NA	TRBV5-1	TRBJ2-7	NA
TGTGCCAGCAGTTTCAGACAGGGGGACGAGCAGTACTTC	CASSFRQGDEQYF	TRBD1	TRBV12-3/TRBV12-4	TRBJ2-7	few
TGTGCCAGCAGGGCGGGGACAGTGGGTGAAAAACTGTTTTTT	CASRAGTVGEKLFF	TRBD1	TRBV6-1	TRBJ1-4	few
TGTGCCATCAGTGAGTCCGTTCAGGGGACGGATGGCTACACCTTC	CAISESVQGTDGYTF	NA	TRBV10-3	TRBJ1-2	NA
TGCGCCAGCAGCCCTGCACGGGGGGAGACCCAGTACTTC	CASSPARGETQYF	NA	TRBV5-1	TRBJ2-5	NA
TGCGCCAGCAGCGTAGGGACAGGGGGCGTCAATCAGCCCCAGCATTTT	CASSVGTGGVNQPQHF	TRBD1	TRBV5-1	TRBJ1-5	many
TGCAGTGCAACAGGGGAGCGGCTCACAGATACGCAGTATTTT	CSATGERLTDTQYF	TRBD1	TRBV20-1	TRBJ2-3	few
TGTGCCAGCAGCCCCAGGGGGGGGCGGCGCACAGATACGCAGTATTTT	CASSPRGGRRTDTQYF	NA	TRBV7-9	TRBJ2-3	NA
TGTGCCAGCAGCCCCTTGGGGGGGGTGGGTTCCGATGAGCAGTTCTTC	CASSPLGGVGSDEQFF	TRBD2	TRBV7-2	TRBJ2-1	NA